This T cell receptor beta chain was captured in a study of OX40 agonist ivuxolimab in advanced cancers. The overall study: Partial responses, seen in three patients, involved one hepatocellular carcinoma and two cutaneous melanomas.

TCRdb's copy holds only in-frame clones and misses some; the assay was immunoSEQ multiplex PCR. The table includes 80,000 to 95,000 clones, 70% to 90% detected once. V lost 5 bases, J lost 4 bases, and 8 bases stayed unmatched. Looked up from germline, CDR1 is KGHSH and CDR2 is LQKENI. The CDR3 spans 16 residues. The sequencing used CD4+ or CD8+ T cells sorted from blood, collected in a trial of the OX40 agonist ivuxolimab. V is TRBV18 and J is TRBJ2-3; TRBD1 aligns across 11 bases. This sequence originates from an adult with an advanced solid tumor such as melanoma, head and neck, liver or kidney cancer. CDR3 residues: CASSTLGTGGSDTQYF. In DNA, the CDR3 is TGTGCCAGCTCAACACTCGGGACAGGGGGGTCAGATACGCAGTATTTT. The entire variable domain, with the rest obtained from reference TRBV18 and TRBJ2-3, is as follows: NAGVMQNPRHLVRRRGQEARLRCSPMKGHSHVYWYRQLPEEGLKFMVYLQKENIIDESGMPKERFSAEFPKEGPSILRIQQVVRGDSAAYFCASSTLGTGGSDTQYFGPGTRLTVL.